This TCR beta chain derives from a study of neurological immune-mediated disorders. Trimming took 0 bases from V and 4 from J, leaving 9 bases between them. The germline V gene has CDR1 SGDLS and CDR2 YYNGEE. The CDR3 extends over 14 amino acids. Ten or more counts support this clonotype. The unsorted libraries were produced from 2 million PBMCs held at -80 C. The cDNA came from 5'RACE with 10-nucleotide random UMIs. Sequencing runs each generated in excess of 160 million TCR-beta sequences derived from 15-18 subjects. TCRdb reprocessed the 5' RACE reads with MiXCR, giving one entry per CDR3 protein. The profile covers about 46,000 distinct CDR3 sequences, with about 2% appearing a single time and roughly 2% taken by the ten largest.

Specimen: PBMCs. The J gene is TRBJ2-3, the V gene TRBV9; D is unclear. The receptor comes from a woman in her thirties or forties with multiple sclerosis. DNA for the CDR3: TGTGCCAGCAGCGTAGTGATAGCAGCAGATACGCAGTATTTT. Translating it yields CASSVVIAADTQYF.